Listed here are 4 T cell receptor beta chains from one sample, sequenced in a study of human T cells and chemical hapten exposure. Described time point: patch test 1, 2 weeks after DPC sensitization. Treatment here: therapeutic diphenylcyclopropenone sensitization with weekly scalp DPC. TCRdb passed the RACE reads through MiXCR, listing each CDR3 protein once. This table has approximately 77,000 distinct CDR3 sequences, around 7% appearing once. The material sequenced was whole blood, taken in connection with sensitization to the hapten diphenylcyclopropenone (DPC). These receptors were collected from a young woman with alopecia areata. Some clones in this sample may be carry-over from other donors' samples.

There are a few counts of this clonotype. The chain links TRBV5-1 to TRBJ2-1; 13 nucleotides align to TRBD2. Trimming at V came to 6 bases and at J to 0 bases, leaving 12 bases not matched to a gene. The germline V gene encodes CDR1 SGHRS and CDR2 YFSETQ. CDR3 length equals 19 residues. The CDR3 DNA sequence: TGCGCCAGCACCACCATCGGGACTAGCGGGGCGCTCTCCTACAATGAGCAGTTCTTC. Translating gives CASTTIGTSGALSYNEQFF.

This clonotype was observed at least ten times. The V gene is TRBV18, the J gene TRBJ2-3, with 7 bases identical to TRBD1. V gave up 2 bases and J gave up 1 base; unmatched junction bases: 3. Germline V gene lookup returns CDR1 KGHSH and CDR2 LQKENI. The CDR3 has 15 amino acids. CDR3 nucleotide sequence: TGTGCCAGCTCACCAACAGGGGCGGGCACAGATACGCAGTATTTT. Translating it yields CASSPTGAGTDTQYF.

This clonotype was seen ten or more times. The J gene is TRBJ2-7, the V gene TRBV6-5, with TRBD2 matching 12 bases. The CDR3 spans 19 residues. The V gene's germline CDR1 is MNHEY and CDR2 SVGAGI. The trim removed 7 bases at V and 2 bases at J, leaving 18 bases unmatched. CDR3 nucleotide sequence: TGTGCCAGCACCGACCAGACAGTAACTAGCGGGGGGCCTCCCTACGAGCAGTACTTC. Translating it yields CASTDQTVTSGGPPYEQYF.

This clonotype was observed at least ten times. This chain joins TRBV12-3 or TRBV12-4 and TRBJ2-3; D not certain. The V and J ends lost 2 bases and 7 bases respectively, with 10 bases between them. There are 13 residues in the CDR3. This CDR3 reads CASSLTHSNTQYF. DNA for the CDR3: TGTGCCAGCAGTTTAACCCATTCTAATACGCAGTATTTT.